This entry is about one TCR beta chain. The antigen is undetermined. It was version v3.0 of the immunoSEQ assay that was run at survey level. Generated by immunoSEQ multiplex PCR, the TCRdb table keeps only in-frame clones and is missing some. The sample has 30,000 to 40,000 clones, about four fifths seen once; the top ten hold 7.9%. This record belongs to a study of long-term antiretroviral therapy in people with HIV. For the study at large: The oldest samples precede the 2015 immediate-ART recommendation by about a decade. Study findings and constraints: Transplant donor controls retained higher diversity, though diversity increased after ART. Across all time points, the repertoire was dominated by clones that expanded before ART.

Germline V gives CDR1 SEHNR, CDR2 FQNEAQ (reference sequence). CDR3 length: 16 amino acids. V lost 0 bases and J lost 4, with 15 bases in between. Every specimen provided roughly 0.95-11 million cryopreserved PBMC before DNA extraction took place. This TCR was recovered from a man younger than 35 with HIV. This sample comprised unsorted PBMCs, obtained 0.4 years before starting antiretroviral therapy. This chain links TRBV7-9 with TRBJ1-1; weak D call: TRBD1 (6 bases). The CDR3 nucleotides read TGTGCCAGCAGCTTAGCGGGCCCAGGGGTCGGCACTGAAGCTTTCTTT. It translates to CASSLAGPGVGTEAFF.